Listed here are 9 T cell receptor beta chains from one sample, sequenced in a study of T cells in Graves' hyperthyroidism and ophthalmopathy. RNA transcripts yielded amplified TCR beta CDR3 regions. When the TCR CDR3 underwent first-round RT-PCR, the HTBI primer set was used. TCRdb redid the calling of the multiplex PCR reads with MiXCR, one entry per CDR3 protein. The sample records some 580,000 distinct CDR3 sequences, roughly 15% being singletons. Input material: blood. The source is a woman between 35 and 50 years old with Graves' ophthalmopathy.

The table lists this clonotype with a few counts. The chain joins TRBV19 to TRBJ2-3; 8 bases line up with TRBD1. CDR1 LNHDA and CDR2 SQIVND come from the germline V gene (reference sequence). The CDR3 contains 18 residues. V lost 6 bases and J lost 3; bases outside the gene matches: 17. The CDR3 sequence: CASSRTTSGTGMTDTQYF. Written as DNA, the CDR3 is TGTGCCAGTAGCCGGACGACTTCTGGGACAGGTATGACAGATACGCAGTATTTT.

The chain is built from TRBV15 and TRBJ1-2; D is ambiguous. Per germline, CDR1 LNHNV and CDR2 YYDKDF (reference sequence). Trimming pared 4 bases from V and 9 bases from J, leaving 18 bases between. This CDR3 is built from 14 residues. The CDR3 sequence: CATSNRARIMRYTF. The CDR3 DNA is TGTGCCACCAGCAATCGGGCCAGAATCATGCGCTACACCTTC.

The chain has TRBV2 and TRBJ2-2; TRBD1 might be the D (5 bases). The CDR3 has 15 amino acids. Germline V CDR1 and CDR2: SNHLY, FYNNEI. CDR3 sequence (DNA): TGTGCTAGCCGCCCCCTAGGGGCGAACACCGGGGAGCTGTTTTTT. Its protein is CASRPLGANTGELFF.

This chain's CDR3 is CASTPPGWDTGELFF. Here the CDR3 DNA reads TGTGCCAGTACCCCCCCGGGGTGGGACACCGGGGAGCTGTTTTTT. The rearrangement uses TRBV19 and TRBJ2-2, with TRBD2 as a possible D gene (5 bases). V lost 7 bases and J lost 3, with 15 bases in between. CDR1 is LNHDA and CDR2 is SQIVND in the germline V gene (reference sequence). The CDR3 spans 15 residues.

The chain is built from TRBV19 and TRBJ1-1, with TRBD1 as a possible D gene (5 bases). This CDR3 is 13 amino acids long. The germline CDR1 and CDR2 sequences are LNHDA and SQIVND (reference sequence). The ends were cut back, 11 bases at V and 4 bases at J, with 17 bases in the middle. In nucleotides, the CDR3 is TGTGCCGGCCACTTTGGGGGGAGCACTGAAGCTTTCTTT. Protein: CAGHFGGSTEAFF.

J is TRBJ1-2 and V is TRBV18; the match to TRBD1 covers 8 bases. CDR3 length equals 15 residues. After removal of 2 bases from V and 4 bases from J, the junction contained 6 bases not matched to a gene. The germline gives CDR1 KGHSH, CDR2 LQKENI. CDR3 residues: CASSPEQGALYGYTF. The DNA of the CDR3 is TGTGCCAGCTCACCAGAGCAGGGGGCTCTCTATGGCTACACCTTC.

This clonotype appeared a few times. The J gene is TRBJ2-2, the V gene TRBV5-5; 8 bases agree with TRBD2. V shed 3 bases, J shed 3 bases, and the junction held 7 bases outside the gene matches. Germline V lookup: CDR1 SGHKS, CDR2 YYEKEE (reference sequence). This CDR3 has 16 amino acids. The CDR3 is CASSWGGGLDTGELFF. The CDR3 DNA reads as TGTGCCAGCAGCTGGGGCGGGGGGTTGGACACCGGGGAGCTGTTTTTT.

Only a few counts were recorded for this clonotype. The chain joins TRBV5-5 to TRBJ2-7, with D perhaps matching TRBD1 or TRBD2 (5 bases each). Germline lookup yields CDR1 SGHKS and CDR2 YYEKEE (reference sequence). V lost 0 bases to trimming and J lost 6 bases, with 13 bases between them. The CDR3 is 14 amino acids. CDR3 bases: TGTGCCAGCAGCTTGGGCCAGGGAAGCGGCGAGCAGTACTTC. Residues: CASSLGQGSGEQYF. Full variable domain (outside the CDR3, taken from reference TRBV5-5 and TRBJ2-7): DAGVTQSPTHLIKTRGQQVTLRCSPISGHKSVSWYQQVLGQGPQFIFQYYEKEERGRGNFPDRFSARQFPNYSSELNVNALLLGDSALYLCASSLGQGSGEQYFGPGTRLTVT.

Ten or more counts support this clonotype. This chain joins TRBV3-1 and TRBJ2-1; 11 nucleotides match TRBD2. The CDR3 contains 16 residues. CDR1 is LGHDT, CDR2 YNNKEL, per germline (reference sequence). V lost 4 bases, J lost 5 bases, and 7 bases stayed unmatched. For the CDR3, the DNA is TGTGCCAGCAGCCCGAATCCGGGACTAGCGGACAATGAGCAGTTCTTC. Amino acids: CASSPNPGLADNEQFF.